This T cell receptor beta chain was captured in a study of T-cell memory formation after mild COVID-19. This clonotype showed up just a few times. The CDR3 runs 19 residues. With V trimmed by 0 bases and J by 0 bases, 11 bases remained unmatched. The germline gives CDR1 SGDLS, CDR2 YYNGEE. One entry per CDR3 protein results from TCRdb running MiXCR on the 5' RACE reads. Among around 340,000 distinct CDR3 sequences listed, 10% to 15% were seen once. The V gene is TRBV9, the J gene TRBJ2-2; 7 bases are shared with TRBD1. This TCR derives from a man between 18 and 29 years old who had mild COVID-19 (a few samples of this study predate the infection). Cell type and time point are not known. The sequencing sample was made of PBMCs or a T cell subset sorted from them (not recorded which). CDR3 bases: TGTGCCAGCAGCGTAGGAGATCTTGCCGGGACAGCGAACACCGGGGAGCTGTTTTTT. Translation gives CASSVGDLAGTANTGELFF.